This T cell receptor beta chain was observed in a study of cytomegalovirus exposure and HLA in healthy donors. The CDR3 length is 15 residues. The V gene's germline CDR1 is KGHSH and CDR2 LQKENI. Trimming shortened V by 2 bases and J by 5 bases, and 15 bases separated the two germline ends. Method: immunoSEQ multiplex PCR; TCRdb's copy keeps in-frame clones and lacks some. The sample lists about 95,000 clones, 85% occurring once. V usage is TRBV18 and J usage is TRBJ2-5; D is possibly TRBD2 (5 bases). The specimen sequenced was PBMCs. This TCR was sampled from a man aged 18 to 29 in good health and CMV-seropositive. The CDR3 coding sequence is TGTGCCAGCTCACCAAGCGACTACTCTCGGGAGACCCAGTACTTC. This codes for CASSPSDYSRETQYF. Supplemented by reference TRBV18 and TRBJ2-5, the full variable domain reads NAGVMQNPRHLVRRRGQEARLRCSPMKGHSHVYWYRQLPEEGLKFMVYLQKENIIDESGMPKERFSAEFPKEGPSILRIQQVVRGDSAAYFCASSPSDYSRETQYFGPGTRLLVL.